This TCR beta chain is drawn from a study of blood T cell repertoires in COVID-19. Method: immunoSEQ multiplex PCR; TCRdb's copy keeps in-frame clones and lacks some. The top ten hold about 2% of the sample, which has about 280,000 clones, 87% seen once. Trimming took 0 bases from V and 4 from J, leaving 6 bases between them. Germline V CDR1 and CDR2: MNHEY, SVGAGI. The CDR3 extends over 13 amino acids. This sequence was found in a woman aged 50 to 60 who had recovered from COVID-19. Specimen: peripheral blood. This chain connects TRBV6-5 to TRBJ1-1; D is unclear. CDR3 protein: CASSYSRITEAFF. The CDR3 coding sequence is TGTGCCAGCAGTTACTCGCGAATCACTGAAGCTTTCTTT.